The sequence of this T cell receptor (beta chain) was determined in a study of shared clonotypes between healthy human individuals. Study-wide results and limits: Among four donors, about 5% of naive CD4 clonotypes were found in common. Researchers found naive subsets generally carried larger estimated richness than memory subsets.

To note about this clone: Its specificity is not known.

Germline-derived CDR1 and CDR2 are MGHDK and SYGVNS. The CDR3 spans 15 residues. V was shortened by 5 bases and J by 3 bases, with 16 bases between the two germline ends. CD8 memory merged CD45RO+ with CCR7-negative CD45RA+ TemRA cells. Per the study methods: ImmunoSEQ yielded junction-only sequences lacking quality scores, so filtering differed. Sequenced by immunoSEQ multiplex PCR; TCRdb stores in-frame clones only, minus some. The V and J calls and the clone size are those of that table, but D and trimming were determined from the DNA. The table lists some 700,000 clones, around 91% of them singletons.

This chain joins TRBV25-1 and TRBJ2-5; D gene uncertain. Specimen: memory CD8+ T cells from PBMCs. Subset defined: CD45RO+ cells pooled with CCR7-negative TemRA cells. The TCR sequence derives from a man between 18 and 35 years old in good health. Some clones in this sample may be carry-over from other donors' samples. The CDR3 nucleotides read TGTGCCAGCAGTCAAGATCCGAGCCCCAAAGAGACCCAGTACTTC. The encoded protein is CASSQDPSPKETQYF.